Given below is one T cell receptor (beta chain) in context. What it binds is not known. The sample belongs to a study of cytomegalovirus exposure and HLA in healthy donors. As for the study in general: In a previous analysis, 110 million or so unique TCR beta sequences were found from 170 million or so T cells. Study-level points and caveats: Prior analysis indicated that the majority of TCR beta V segments exhibited productivity approximately 90% or approximately 30% of the time.

The PCR used 60 Vbeta and 13 Jbeta primers. Some clones are missing from TCRdb's copy, which holds only in-frame ones; the method was immunoSEQ multiplex PCR. The sample has some 130,000 clones; roughly three quarters are singletons. The CDR3 has 16 residues. Germline V gene lookup returns CDR1 SGHRS and CDR2 YFSETQ. V gave up 0 bases and J gave up 1 base, with 13 bases separating them. The sample taken for sequencing was PBMCs. The sequence derives from a man in his forties in good health and CMV-seronegative. The J gene is TRBJ1-1, the V gene TRBV5-1; TRBD1 might be the D (6 bases). The CDR3 DNA reads TGCGCCAGCAGCTTGGTGGGGGCCGGGTCGAACACTGAAGCTTTCTTT. Translating it yields CASSLVGAGSNTEAFF. Filled out from reference TRBV5-1 and TRBJ1-1, the complete variable domain reads KAGVTQTPRYLIKTRGQQVTLSCSPISGHRSVSWYQQTPGQGLQFLFEYFSETQRNKGNFPGRFSGRQFSNSRSEMNVSTLELGDSALYLCASSLVGAGSNTEAFFGQGTRLTVV.